The TCR beta chain under discussion was sequenced for a study of T cell responses to AZD1222 COVID-19 vaccine. Study-wide points: Females outnumbered males among donors, who were mostly white British; clonal diversity was possibly underestimated. Spike-specific TCR breadth and depth went up after people got two AZD1222 doses.

Generated by immunoSEQ multiplex PCR, the TCRdb table keeps only in-frame clones and is missing some. The sample lists around 45,000 clones, 80% occurring once. A note on this clone: Its antigen is not identified.

CDR3 length equals 14 residues. Germline loops: CDR1 SSHAT, CDR2 FNYEAQ (reference sequence). V gave up 4 bases and J gave up 0 bases, with 10 bases separating them. The chain joins TRBV7-7 to TRBJ2-7; D gene unclear. Sequencing used peripheral blood, obtained 28 days after the second dose of the MenACWY control vaccine. This TCR derives from an adult who received the MenACWY meningococcal vaccine as a control. The CDR3 coding sequence is TGTGCCAGCAGCTATGACGAGAGCTCCTACGAGCAGTACTTC. It translates to CASSYDESSYEQYF.